These T cell receptor beta chains were read from a single sample in a study of blood T cell repertoires in COVID-19. Measured with immunoSEQ multiplex PCR; TCRdb has only the in-frame clones, and not every one. The sample lists approximately 400,000 clones; 91% were seen once. Sample: PBMCs or T cells enriched from blood (not recorded which). Receptors were obtained from a woman aged 40 to 50 who had been exposed to COVID-19. CDR3s include the opening cysteine and the closing phenylalanine or tryptophan. D genes are given only for firm matches. Rows may omit the clone size; those that give it use once, few, many or a size class.

TGTGCCAGCTCACGGAGAGAGACCCAGTACTTC CASSRRETQYF TRBV18 - TRBJ2-5 -
TGTGCCAGCTTGGGGGGAACCGGGGAGCTGTTTTTT CASLGGTGELFF TRBV7-9 - TRBJ2-2 -
TGTGCCAGCAGCGACCGACAGGGGGCTGCCGGGGAGCTGTTTTTT CASSDRQGAAGELFF TRBV9 TRBD1 TRBJ2-2 -
TGTGCCAGCAGCTTAGCAGGAGAAAAGAGGAGCAATCAGCCCCAGCATTTT CASSLAGEKRSNQPQHF TRBV7-8 - TRBJ1-5 -
TGTGCCAGCAGCCGTATGGGTAGGGGGCTCTACGAGCAGTACTTC CASSRMGRGLYEQYF TRBV21-1 - TRBJ2-7 -
TGTGCCAGTAGTATAGTCCCCGCGGGAGATTATGGTGGTCAGCCCCAGCATTTT CASSIVPAGDYGGQPQHF TRBV19 - TRBJ1-5 -
TGCGCCAGCAGCTTGGTGGCTGGGCGAGAGACCCAGTACTTC CASSLVAGRETQYF TRBV5-1 - TRBJ2-5 once
TGCAGCGTTGAAGGGAGGGACAGGATCTATGGCTACACCTTC CSVEGRDRIYGYTF TRBV29-1 TRBD1 TRBJ1-2 -
TGTGCCAGCAGCGTCAGACTAGAATACACCGGGGAGCTGTTTTTT CASSVRLEYTGELFF TRBV9 - TRBJ2-2 -
TGTGCCAGTCAACGGGGGTTTGGCTATGGCTACACCTTC CASQRGFGYGYTF TRBV19 - TRBJ1-2 -
TGTGCCAGCAGCGTAGTCGGGACCGGGGAGCTGTTTTTT CASSVVGTGELFF TRBV9 - TRBJ2-2 once
TGTGCCAGCAGTCCGGGACAGAACTATGGCTACACCTTC CASSPGQNYGYTF TRBV6-5 TRBD1 TRBJ1-2 once
TGTGCCAGCAGCAAGAAACTAGAGTTGAACACCGGGGAGCTGTTTTTT CASSKKLELNTGELFF TRBV3-1/TRBV3-2 - TRBJ2-2 -
TGTGCCTGGAGTGGGGGGACAGGGGGCACTGAAGCTTTCTTT CAWSGGTGGTEAFF TRBV30 TRBD1 TRBJ1-1 -
TGTGCCAGCAGTTTAGACAGGGTGAAGTACGAGCAGTACTTC CASSLDRVKYEQYF TRBV27 TRBD1 TRBJ2-7 few
TGTGCCAGCAGCCCCCGGCGGGGAATCGGGGAGCTGTTTTTT CASSPRRGIGELFF TRBV7-8 - TRBJ2-2 -
TGTGCCAGTAGTTCCACAGGGGTGGTAACGGAGACCCAGTACTTC CASSSTGVVTETQYF TRBV19 TRBD1 TRBJ2-5 once
TGTGCCAGCACCGGGCAGGGTACTGAAGCTTTCTTT CASTGQGTEAFF TRBV28 - TRBJ1-1 -
TGTGCCAGCAGCCCTAGGCGGGGGAACACTGAAGCTTTCTTT CASSPRRGNTEAFF TRBV7-2 - TRBJ1-1 -
TGTGCCAGCAGTCTACGACCCGTCGGGGATACGCAGTATTTT CASSLRPVGDTQYF TRBV6-5 - TRBJ2-3 -
TGTGCCAGCAGCCCATTGACAGTCACAGATACGCAGTATTTT CASSPLTVTDTQYF TRBV3-1/TRBV3-2 - TRBJ2-3 -
TGTGCCAGGGGCAGGGATCGGCTTGCCTATGGCTACACCTTC CARGRDRLAYGYTF TRBV15 - TRBJ1-2 -
TGTGCCAGCAGCTTAGGTCCGGGAAGGGAAAAACTGTTTTTT CASSLGPGREKLFF TRBV7-2 - TRBJ1-4 -
TGTGCCAGCTCACCACGGAGGGGAGACAATCAGCCCCAGCATTTT CASSPRRGDNQPQHF TRBV18 - TRBJ1-5 -
TGCGCCAGCAGCTTGGAGGGCAGGGGGCCGAACTATGGCTACACCTTC CASSLEGRGPNYGYTF TRBV5-1 TRBD1 TRBJ1-2 -
TGTGCCAGTAGTATAGCGGGACAGGGAACCTACGAGCAGTACTTC CASSIAGQGTYEQYF TRBV19 TRBD1 TRBJ2-7 many
TGTGCCAGCAGCCTAGACGGACAGGGAGGTCAAAAACTGTTTTTT CASSLDGQGGQKLFF TRBV11-3 TRBD1 TRBJ1-4 -
TGCGCCAGCAGCGACACAGGAGATCCTGGAAACACCATATATTTT CASSDTGDPGNTIYF TRBV5-1 - TRBJ1-3 -
TGTGCCAGCAGTCCCGGGACAGGGGGCCTTCTTAGTCAGCCCCAGCATTTT CASSPGTGGLLSQPQHF TRBV7-9 TRBD1 TRBJ1-5 once
TGTGCCAGCAGCGTCAGACAGGGGGAGGCCTACGAGCAGTACTTC CASSVRQGEAYEQYF TRBV9 TRBD1 TRBJ2-7 once
TGTGCCAGTAGTATGGTGGGAGGGGCGCGGGTTGGTGAGCAGTTCTTC CASSMVGGARVGEQFF TRBV19 TRBD2 TRBJ2-1 -
TGTGCCAGCAGCCCTTCCCTGTCAGGCCCTATACACTCCTACGAGCAGTACTTC CASSPSLSGPIHSYEQYF TRBV14 - TRBJ2-7 once
TGTGCCAGCAGCTTCCGGAGCTGGGGGCAGCGCGGGGAGCTGTTTTTT CASSFRSWGQRGELFF TRBV7-2 - TRBJ2-2 -
TGTGCCTGGCGTGGGGGGGGGAATAGCAATCAGCCCCAGCATTTT CAWRGGGNSNQPQHF TRBV30 - TRBJ1-5 once
TGTGCCTGGAGTGTACTCGGCACCGGGGAGCTGTTTTTT CAWSVLGTGELFF TRBV30 - TRBJ2-2 -